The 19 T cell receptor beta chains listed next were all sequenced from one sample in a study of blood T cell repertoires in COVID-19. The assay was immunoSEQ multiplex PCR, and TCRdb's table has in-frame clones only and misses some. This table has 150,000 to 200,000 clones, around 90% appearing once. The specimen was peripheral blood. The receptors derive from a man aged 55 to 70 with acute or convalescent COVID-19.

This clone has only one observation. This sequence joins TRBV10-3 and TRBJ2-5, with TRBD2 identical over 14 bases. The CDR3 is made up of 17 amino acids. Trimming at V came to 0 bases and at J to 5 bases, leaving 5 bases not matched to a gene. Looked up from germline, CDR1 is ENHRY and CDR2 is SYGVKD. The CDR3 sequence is CAISESGLAGVGETQYF. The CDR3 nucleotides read TGTGCCATCAGTGAGTCGGGACTAGCGGGGGTAGGTGAGACCCAGTACTTC.

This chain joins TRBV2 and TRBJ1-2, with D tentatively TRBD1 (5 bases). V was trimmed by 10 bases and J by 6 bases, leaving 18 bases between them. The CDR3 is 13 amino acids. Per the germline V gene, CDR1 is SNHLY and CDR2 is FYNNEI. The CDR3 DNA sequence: TGTGCCATCCTCGAGGAGGGGCTAAATGGCTACACCTTC. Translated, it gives CAILEEGLNGYTF.

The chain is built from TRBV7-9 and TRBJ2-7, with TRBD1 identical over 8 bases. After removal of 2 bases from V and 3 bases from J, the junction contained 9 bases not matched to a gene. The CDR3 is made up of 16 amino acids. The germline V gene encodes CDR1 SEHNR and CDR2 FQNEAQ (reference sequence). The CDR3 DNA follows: TGTGCCAGCAGCTTAATAATAGGGGACAGGCGCTACGAGCAGTACTTC. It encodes CASSLIIGDRRYEQYF.

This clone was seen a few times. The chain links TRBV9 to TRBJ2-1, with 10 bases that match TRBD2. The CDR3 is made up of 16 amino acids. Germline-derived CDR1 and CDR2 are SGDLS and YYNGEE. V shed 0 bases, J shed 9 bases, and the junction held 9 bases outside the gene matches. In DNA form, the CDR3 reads TGTGCCAGCAGCGTAGCTAGCGGGGGACGGAGTAGTGAGCAGTTCTTC. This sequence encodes CASSVASGGRSSEQFF. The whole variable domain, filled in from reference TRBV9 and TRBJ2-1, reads DSGVTQTPKHLITATGQRVTLRCSPRSGDLSVYWYQQSLDQGLQFLIQYYNGEERAKGNILERFSAQQFPDLHSELNLSSLELGDSALYFCASSVASGGRSSEQFFGPGTRLTVL.

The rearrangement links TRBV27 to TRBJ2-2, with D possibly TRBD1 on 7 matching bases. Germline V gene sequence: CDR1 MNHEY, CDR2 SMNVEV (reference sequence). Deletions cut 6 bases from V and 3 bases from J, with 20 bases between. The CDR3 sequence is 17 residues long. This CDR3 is CASRPQGGGGDTGELFF. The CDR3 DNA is TGTGCCAGCAGGCCCCAAGGGGGCGGAGGGGACACCGGGGAGCTGTTTTTT.

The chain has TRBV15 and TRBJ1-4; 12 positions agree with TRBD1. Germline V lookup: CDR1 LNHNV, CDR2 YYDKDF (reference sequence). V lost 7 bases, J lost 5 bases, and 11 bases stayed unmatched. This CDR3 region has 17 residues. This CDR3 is CATMSGDRGRSNEKLFF. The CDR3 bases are TGTGCCACCATGTCCGGGGACAGGGGGCGGTCGAATGAAAAACTGTTTTTT.

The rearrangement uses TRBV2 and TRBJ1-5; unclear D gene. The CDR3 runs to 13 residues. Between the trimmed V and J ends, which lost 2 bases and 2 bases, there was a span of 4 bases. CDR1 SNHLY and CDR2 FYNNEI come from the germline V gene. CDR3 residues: CASSEQGNQPQHF. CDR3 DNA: TGTGCCAGCAGTGAACAGGGCAATCAGCCCCAGCATTTT.

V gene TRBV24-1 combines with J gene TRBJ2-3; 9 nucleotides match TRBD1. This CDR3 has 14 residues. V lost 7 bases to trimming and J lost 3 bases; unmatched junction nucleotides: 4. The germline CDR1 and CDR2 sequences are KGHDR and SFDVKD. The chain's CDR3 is CATRGQGGTDTQYF. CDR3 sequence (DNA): TGTGCCACCAGGGGACAGGGTGGGACAGATACGCAGTATTTT.

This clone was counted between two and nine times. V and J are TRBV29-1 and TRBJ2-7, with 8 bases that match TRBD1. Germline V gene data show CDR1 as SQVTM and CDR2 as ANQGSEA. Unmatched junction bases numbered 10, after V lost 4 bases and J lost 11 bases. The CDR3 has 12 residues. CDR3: CSVGTGRGQEYF. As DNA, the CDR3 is TGCAGCGTTGGGACAGGCCGGGGACAGGAGTACTTC.

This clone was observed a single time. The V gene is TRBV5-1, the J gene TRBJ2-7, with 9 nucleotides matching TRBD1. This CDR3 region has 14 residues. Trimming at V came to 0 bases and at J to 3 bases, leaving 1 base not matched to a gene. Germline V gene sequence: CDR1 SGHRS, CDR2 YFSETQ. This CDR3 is CASSLGDRVYEQYF. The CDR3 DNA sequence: TGCGCCAGCAGCTTGGGGGACAGGGTCTACGAGCAGTACTTC.

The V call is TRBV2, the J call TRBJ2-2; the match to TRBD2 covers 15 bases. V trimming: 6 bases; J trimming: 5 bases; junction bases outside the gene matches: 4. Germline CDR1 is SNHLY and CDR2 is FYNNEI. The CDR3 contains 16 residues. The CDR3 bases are TGTGCCAGCAGAGGACTAGCGGGGGGGTGGACCGGGGAGCTGTTTTTT. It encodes CASRGLAGGWTGELFF.

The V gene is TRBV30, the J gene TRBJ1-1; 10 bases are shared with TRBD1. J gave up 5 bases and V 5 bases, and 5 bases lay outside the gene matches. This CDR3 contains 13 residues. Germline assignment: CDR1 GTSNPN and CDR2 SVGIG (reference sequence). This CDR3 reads CAWGPDRGTEAFF. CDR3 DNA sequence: TGTGCCTGGGGACCGGACAGGGGGACTGAAGCTTTCTTT.

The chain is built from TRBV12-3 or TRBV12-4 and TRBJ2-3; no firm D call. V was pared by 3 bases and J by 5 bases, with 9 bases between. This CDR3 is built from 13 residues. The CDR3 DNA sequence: TGTGCCAGCAGTTTCGGTTCTGAAGATACGCAGTATTTT. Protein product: CASSFGSEDTQYF.

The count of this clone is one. CDR3 sequence (DNA): TGTGCCAGCAGCTATACCCCGACAACAACTAGCGGGGGTTCCTACGAGCAGTACTTC. This encodes CASSYTPTTTSGGSYEQYF. The rearrangement uses TRBV7-2 and TRBJ2-7; 11 bases match TRBD2. V gave up 4 bases and J gave up 1 base; unmatched junction bases: 15. The length of the CDR3 is 19 residues. CDR1 and CDR2 (germline): SGHTA, FQGNSA. Combining the CDR3 with reference TRBV7-2 and TRBJ2-7 gives the whole variable domain GAGVSQSPSNKVTEKGKDVELRCDPISGHTALYWYRQSLGQGLEFLIYFQGNSAPDKSGLPSDRFSAERTGGSVSTLTIQRTQQEDSAVYLCASSYTPTTTSGGSYEQYFGPGTRLTVT.

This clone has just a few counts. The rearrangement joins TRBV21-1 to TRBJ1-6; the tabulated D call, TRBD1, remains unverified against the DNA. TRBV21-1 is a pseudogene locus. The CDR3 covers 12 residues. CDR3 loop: CARTDYNSPLHF. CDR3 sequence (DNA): TGTGCCAGAACAGACTATAATTCACCCCTCCACTTT.

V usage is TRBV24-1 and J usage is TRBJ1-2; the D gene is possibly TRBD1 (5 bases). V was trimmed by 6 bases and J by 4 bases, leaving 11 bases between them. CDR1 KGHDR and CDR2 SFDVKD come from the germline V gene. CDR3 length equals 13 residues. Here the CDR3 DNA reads TGTGCCACCAGTAGGACACAAGGCTATGGCTACACCTTC. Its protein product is CATSRTQGYGYTF.

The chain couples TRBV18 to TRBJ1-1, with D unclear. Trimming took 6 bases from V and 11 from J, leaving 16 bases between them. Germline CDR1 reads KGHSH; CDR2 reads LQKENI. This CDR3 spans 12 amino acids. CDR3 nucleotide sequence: TGTGCCAGCTCTCTAGAGGACCGAGGGGCTTTCTTT. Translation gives CASSLEDRGAFF.

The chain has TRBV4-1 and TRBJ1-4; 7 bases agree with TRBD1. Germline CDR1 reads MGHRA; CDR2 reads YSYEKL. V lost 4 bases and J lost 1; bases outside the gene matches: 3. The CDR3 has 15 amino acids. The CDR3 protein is CASSPWTGTNEKLFF. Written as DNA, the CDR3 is TGCGCCAGCAGCCCTTGGACAGGAACTAATGAAAAACTGTTTTTT.

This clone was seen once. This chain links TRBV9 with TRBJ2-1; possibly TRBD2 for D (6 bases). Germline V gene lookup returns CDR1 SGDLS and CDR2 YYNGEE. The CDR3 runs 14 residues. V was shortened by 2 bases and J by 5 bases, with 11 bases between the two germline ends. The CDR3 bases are TGTGCCAGCAGCGTCCGCACGGGGGACAATGAGCAGTTCTTC. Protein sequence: CASSVRTGDNEQFF.